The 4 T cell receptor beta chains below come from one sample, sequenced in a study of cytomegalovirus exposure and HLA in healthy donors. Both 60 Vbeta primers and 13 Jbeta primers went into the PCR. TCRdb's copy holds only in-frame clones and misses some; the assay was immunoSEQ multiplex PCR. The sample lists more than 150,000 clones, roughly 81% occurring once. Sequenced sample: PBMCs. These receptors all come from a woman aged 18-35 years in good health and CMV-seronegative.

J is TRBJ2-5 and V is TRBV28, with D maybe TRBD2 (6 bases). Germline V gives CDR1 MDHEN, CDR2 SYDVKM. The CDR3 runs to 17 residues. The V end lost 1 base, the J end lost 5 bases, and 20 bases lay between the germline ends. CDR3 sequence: CASSLSGTGWVRETQYF. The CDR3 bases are TGTGCCAGCAGTTTATCCGGGACTGGGTGGGTACGGGAGACCCAGTACTTC.

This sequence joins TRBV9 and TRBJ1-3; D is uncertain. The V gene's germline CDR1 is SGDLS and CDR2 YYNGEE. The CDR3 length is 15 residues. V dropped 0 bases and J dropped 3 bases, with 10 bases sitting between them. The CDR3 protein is CASSVGGYNGNTIYF. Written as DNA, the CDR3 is TGTGCCAGCAGCGTAGGAGGGTATAATGGAAACACCATATATTTT.

The CDR3, as DNA: TGTGCCAGCAGTCCCCAGACTAGCCTTAGCACAGATACGCAGTATTTT. It yields the protein CASSPQTSLSTDTQYF. This rearrangement joins TRBV27 to TRBJ2-3, with TRBD2 matching over 7 bases. The CDR3 has 16 residues. Germline-derived CDR1 and CDR2 are MNHEY and SMNVEV (reference sequence). The V segment lost 5 bases and the J segment 0 bases; nucleotides outside the gene matches: 8.

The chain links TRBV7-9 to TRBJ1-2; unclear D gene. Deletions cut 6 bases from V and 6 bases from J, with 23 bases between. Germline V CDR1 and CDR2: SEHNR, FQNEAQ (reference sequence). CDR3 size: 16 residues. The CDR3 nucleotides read TGTGCCAGCAGTCCCATCGCCGGGTATTCTTTCCATGGCTACACCTTC. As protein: CASSPIAGYSFHGYTF. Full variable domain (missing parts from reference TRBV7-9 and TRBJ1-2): DTGVSQNPRHKITKRGQNVTFRCDPISEHNRLYWYRQTLGQGPEFLTYFQNEAQLEKSRLLSDRFSAERPKGSFSTLEIQRTEQGDSAMYLCASSPIAGYSFHGYTFGSGTRLTVV.